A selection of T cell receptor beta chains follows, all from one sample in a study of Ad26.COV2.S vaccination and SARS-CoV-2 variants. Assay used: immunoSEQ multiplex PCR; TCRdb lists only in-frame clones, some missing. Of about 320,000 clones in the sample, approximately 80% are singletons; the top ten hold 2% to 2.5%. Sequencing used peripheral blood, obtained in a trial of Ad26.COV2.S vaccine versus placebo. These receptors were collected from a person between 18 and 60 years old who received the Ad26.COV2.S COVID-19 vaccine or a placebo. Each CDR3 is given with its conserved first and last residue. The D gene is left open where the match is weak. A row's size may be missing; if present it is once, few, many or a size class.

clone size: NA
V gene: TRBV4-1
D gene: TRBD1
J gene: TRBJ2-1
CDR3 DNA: TGCGCCAGCAGCCAAGATATTCAGGGGGCTTTCGCTGTGAATGAGCAGTTCTTC
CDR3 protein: CASSQDIQGAFAVNEQFF

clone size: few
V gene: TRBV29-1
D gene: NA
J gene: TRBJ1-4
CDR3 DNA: TGCAGCGTTGTCTCGAATGAAAAACTGTTTTTT
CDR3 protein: CSVVSNEKLFF

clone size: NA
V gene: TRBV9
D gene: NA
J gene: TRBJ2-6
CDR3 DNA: TGTGCCAGCAGCGTAACAGAATCAGGGGGACTTGCTGGGGCCAACGTCCTGACTTTC
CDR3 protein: CASSVTESGGLAGANVLTF

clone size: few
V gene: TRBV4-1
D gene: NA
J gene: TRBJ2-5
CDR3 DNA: TGCGCCAGCAGCCAAGTTACCGGGCAGACCCAGTACTTC
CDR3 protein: CASSQVTGQTQYF

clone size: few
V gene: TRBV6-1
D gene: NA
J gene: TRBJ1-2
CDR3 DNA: TGTGCCAGCAGTGGGAGAGCCGGACAGCCAAACTATGGCTACACCTTC
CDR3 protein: CASSGRAGQPNYGYTF

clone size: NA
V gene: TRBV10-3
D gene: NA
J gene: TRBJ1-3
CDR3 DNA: TGTGCCATCAGTGAGGGGCCCGGAAACACCATATATTTT
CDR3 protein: CAISEGPGNTIYF

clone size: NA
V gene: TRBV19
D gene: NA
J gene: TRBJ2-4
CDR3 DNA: TGTGCCAGTAGTATTATGGCAGGCACGGCCAAAAACATTCAGTACTTC
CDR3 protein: CASSIMAGTAKNIQYF

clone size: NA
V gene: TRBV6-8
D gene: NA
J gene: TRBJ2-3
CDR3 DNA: TGTGCCAGCAGTGGGCAGGGCTATTGGCGCACAGATACGCAGTATTTT
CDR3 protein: CASSGQGYWRTDTQYF

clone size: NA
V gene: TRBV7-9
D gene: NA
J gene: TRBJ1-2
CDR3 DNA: TGTGCCAGCAGCGCATATACAGGAGGCTACACCTTC
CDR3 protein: CASSAYTGGYTF

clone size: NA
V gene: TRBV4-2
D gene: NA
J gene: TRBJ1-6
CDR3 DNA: TGTGCCAGCAGCCAAGAGGACGGGAGCTCCTATAATTCACCCCTCCACTTT
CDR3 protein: CASSQEDGSSYNSPLHF

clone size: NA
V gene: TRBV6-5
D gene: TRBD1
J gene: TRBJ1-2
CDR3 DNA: TGTGCCAGCAGTATCGGGACAGGGGGCGGCTATGGCTACACCTTC
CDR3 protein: CASSIGTGGGYGYTF

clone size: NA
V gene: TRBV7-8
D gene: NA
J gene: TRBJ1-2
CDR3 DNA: TGTGCCAGCAGCTTAGTATTGGCAGACTATGGCTACACCTTC
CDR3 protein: CASSLVLADYGYTF

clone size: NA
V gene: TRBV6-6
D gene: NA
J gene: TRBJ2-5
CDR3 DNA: TGTGCCAGCAGTCCGCCCGGGGTTAGGGAGACCCAGTACTTC
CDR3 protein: CASSPPGVRETQYF

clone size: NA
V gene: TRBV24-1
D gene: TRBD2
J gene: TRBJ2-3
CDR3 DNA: TGTGCCACCAGTGACCCCGTTCTAGCGGGGCGAAGCACAGATACGCAGTATTTT
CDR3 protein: CATSDPVLAGRSTDTQYF

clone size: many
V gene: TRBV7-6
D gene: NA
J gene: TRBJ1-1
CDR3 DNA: TGTGCCAGCAGCGAAGCCGGGACCTTGACTGAAGCTTTCTTT
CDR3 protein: CASSEAGTLTEAFF

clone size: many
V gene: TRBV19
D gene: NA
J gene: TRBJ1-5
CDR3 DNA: TGTGCCAGTAGTCCCCGCCCAGGGAGCGAATCTCCCCCGCCCCAGCATTTT
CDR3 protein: CASSPRPGSESPPPQHF

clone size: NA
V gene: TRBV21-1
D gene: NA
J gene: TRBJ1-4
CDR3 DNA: TGTGCCAGCAGCAAAGAGGGGGGCGCCTGGGAAAAACTGTTTTTT
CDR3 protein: CASSKEGGAWEKLFF

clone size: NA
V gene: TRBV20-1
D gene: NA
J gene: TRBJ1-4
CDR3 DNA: TGCAGTGCCAGTCCAGGGCCTAATGAAAAACTGTTTTTT
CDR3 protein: CSASPGPNEKLFF

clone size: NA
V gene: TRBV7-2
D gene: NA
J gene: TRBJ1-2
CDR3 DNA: TGTGCCAGCAGCCTGGCCCCCGCCGACTATGGCTACACCTTC
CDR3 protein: CASSLAPADYGYTF

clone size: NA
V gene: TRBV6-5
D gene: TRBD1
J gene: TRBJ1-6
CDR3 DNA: TGTGCCAGCAGCTCCGGGACAGGGCACTCACCCCTCCACTTT
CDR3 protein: CASSSGTGHSPLHF

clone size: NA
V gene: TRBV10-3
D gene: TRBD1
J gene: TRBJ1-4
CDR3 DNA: TGTGCCATCAGTGAGGACAGGGGAAGTCCTAATGAAAAACTGTTTTTT
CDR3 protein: CAISEDRGSPNEKLFF

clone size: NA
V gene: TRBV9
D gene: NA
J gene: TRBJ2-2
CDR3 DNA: TGTGCCAGCAGCGTAGGAGGGGTGGCCGGGGAGCTGTTTTTT
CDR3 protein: CASSVGGVAGELFF

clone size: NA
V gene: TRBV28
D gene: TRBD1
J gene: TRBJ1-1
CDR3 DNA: TGTGCCAGCAGCGCACCGGGACAGAGATTAAACACTGAAGCTTTCTTT
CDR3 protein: CASSAPGQRLNTEAFF

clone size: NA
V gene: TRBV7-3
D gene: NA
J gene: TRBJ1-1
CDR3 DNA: TGTGCCAGCAGCTTAGGCCAGGGCCTCGCTGAAGCTTTCTTT
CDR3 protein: CASSLGQGLAEAFF

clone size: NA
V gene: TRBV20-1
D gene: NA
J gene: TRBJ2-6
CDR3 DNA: TGCAGTGCTAGTGAGGGGGGAACTGGGGCCAACGTCCTGACTTTC
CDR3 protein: CSASEGGTGANVLTF

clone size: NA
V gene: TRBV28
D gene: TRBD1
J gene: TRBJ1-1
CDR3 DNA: TGTGCCAGCAGTCCCTGGGACAGTTTAACTGAAGCTTTCTTT
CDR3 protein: CASSPWDSLTEAFF

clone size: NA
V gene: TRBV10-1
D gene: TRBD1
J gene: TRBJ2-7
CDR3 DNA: TGCGCCAGCAGTCGGACAGGGGGTTTCGCCTACGAGCAGTACTTC
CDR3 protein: CASSRTGGFAYEQYF

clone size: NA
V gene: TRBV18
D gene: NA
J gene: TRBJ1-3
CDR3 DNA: TGTGCCAGCTCACCGGACATAATTGGAAACACCATATATTTT
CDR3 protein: CASSPDIIGNTIYF

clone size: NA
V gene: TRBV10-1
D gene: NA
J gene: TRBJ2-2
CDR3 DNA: TGCGCCAGCAATGAGGGAGGTAACACCGGGGAGCTGTTTTTT
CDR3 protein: CASNEGGNTGELFF

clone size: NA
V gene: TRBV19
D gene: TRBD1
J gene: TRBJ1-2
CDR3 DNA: TGTGCCAGTAGTCCCTGGGACAGCAACTATGGCTACACCTTC
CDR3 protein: CASSPWDSNYGYTF

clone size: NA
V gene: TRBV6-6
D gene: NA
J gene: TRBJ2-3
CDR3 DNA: TGTGCCAGCAGACTGGACGGTACTAGCACAGATACGCAGTATTTT
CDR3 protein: CASRLDGTSTDTQYF

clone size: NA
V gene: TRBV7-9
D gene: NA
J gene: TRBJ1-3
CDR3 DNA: TGTGCCAGCAGCTTAGTTTCGGGCGTCTCTGGAAACACCATATATTTT
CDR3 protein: CASSLVSGVSGNTIYF

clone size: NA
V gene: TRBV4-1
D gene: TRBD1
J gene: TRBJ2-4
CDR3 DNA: TGCGCCAGCAGCCAAGAAAGGGGACAGGGTTTGAACATTCAGTACTTC
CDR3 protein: CASSQERGQGLNIQYF

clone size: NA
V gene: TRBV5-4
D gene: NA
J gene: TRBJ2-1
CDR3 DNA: TGTGCCAGCACATCCCGTCCAGGGGCAAATGAGCAGTTCTTC
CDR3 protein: CASTSRPGANEQFF

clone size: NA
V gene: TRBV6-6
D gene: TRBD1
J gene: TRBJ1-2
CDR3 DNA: TGTGCCAGCAGTCCCGACAGGGATGGCTACACCTTC
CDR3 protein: CASSPDRDGYTF

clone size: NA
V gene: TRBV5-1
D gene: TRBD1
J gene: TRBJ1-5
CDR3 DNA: TGCGCCAGCAGCCCAGGACAGGGCAATCAGCCCCAGCATTTT
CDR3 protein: CASSPGQGNQPQHF

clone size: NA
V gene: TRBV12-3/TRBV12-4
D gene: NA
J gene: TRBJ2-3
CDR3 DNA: TGTGCCAGCAGTTTCCAGGGGTGGGATACGCAGTATTTT
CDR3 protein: CASSFQGWDTQYF

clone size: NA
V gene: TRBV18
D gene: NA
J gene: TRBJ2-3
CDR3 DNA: TGTGCCAGCTCACCAGTTAGGGCTTCTAGCACAGATACGCAGTATTTT
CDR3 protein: CASSPVRASSTDTQYF

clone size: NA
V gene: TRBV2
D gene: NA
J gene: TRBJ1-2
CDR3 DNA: TGTGCCAGCATAGTTGGGGTCCAACCTGATGGCTACACCTTC
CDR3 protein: CASIVGVQPDGYTF

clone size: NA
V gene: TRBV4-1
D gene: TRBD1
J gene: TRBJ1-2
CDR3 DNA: TGCGCCAGCAGCCGGGACAGGGGGAACTATGGCTACACCTTC
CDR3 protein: CASSRDRGNYGYTF

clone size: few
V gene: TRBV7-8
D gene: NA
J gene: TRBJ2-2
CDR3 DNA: TGTGCCAGCAGCTTAGCGCTTGCGGGGTTAGCCGGGGAGCTGTTTTTT
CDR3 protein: CASSLALAGLAGELFF

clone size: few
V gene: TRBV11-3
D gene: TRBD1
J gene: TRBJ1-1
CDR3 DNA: TGTGCCAGCAGCCCGGAACGGGACAGAGAAGCTTTCTTT
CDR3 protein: CASSPERDREAFF

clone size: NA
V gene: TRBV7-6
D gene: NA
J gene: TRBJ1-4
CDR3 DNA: TGTGCCAGCAGCTTAAGACCGGCAACTAATGAAAAACTGTTTTTT
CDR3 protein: CASSLRPATNEKLFF

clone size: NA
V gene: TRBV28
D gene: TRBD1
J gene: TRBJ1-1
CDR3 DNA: TGTGCCAGCAGTTTACGACAGGGGGGAGCTTTCTTT
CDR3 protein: CASSLRQGGAFF

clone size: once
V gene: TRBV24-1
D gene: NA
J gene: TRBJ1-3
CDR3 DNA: TGTGCCACCAGGGGGCCTGGAAACACCATATATTTT
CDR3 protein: CATRGPGNTIYF

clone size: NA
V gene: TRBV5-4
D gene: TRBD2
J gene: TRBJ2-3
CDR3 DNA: TGTGCCAGCAGCTTTGGCGGGGGGACTAGCACAGATACGCAGTATTTT
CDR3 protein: CASSFGGGTSTDTQYF

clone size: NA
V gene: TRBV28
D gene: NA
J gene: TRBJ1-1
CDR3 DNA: TGTGCCAGCAGTTTAAAGCGATCAGCAGCTTTCTTT
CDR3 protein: CASSLKRSAAFF

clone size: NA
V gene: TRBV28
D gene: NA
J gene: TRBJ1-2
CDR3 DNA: TGTGCCAGCAGTTTTGGGGGGCCGGGCTATGGCTACACCTTC
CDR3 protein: CASSFGGPGYGYTF

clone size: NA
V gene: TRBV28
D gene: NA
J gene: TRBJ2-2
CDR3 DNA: TGTGCCAGCAGTTTAACCCAGGGGACGAACACCGGGGAGCTGTTTTTT
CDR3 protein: CASSLTQGTNTGELFF

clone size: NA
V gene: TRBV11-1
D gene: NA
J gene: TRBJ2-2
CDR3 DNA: TGTGCCAGCAGCTACAGGTCCACCGGGGAGCTGTTTTTT
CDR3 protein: CASSYRSTGELFF

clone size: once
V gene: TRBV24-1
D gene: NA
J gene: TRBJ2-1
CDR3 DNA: TGTGCCACCAGTGACCCGGAACAAAATGAGCAGTTCTTC
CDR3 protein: CATSDPEQNEQFF

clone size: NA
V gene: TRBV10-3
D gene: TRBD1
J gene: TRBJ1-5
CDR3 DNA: TGTGCCATCGAAAGGACGGGACAGGGAAGAGGTGGCAATCAGCCCCAGCATTTT
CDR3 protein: CAIERTGQGRGGNQPQHF

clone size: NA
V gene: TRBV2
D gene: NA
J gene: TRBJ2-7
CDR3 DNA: TGTGCCAGCAGTGAACAGGGGACACCCTACGAGCAGTACTTC
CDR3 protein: CASSEQGTPYEQYF

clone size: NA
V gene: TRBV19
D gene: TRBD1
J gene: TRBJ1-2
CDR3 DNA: TGTGCCAGTAGTGTCCGACAGGGTGGTTATTATGGCTACACCTTC
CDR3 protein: CASSVRQGGYYGYTF

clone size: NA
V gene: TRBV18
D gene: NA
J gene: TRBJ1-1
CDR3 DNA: TGTGCCAGCTCACCCCCGGACTTAAATGAAGCTTTCTTT
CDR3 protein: CASSPPDLNEAFF

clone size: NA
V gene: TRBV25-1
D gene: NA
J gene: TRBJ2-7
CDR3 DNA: TGTGCCAGCAGCAAGGGCTCCTACGAGCAGTACTTC
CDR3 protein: CASSKGSYEQYF

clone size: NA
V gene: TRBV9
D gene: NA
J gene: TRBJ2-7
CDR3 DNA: TGTGCCAGCAGCGTAGGTCCAGGACAGCTCTACGAGCAGTACTTC
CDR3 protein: CASSVGPGQLYEQYF

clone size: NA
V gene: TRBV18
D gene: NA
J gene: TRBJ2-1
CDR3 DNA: TGTGCCAGCTCACCACGGGTCGGGACCCCAACCAACCACTACAATGAGCAGTTCTTC
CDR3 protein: CASSPRVGTPTNHYNEQFF

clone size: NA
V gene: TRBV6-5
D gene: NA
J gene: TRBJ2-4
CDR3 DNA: TGTGCCAGCAGTCGGGCCCCGGGGCGAGGCATTCAGTACTTC
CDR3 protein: CASSRAPGRGIQYF